Each of the 32 T cell receptor beta chains below was sequenced from the same sample in a study of technical replicates of blood from several donors (dated 2017 in TCRdb). The library was made by the immunoSEQ multiplex PCR assay. The source is immuneACCESS, and TCRdb retained only in-frame sequences with V and J called. Part of the clones is not carried over; for the studies checked, unresolved V genes explain less than half of this, and the remainder is unexplained. For this sample the table gives about 100,000 clones, of which approximately 95% were detected only once. The ten largest clones represent about 0.21% of the sample. Sequenced input: T cells isolated from PBMCs. Receptors originate from a human donor in good health.

The chain links TRBV28 to TRBJ2-1; 12 nucleotides align to TRBD2. The germline V gene has CDR1 MDHEN and CDR2 SYDVKM. V gave up 5 bases and J gave up 7 bases; unmatched junction bases: 18. This CDR3 region has 19 residues. DNA for the CDR3: TGTGCCAGCAGTACGTACTGGACTAGCGGGAAGGGACCTGCGAATGAGCAGTTCTTC. It codes for CASSTYWTSGKGPANEQFF.

The rearrangement joins TRBV6-5 to TRBJ2-3, with D unresolved. V dropped 6 bases and J dropped 4 bases, with 8 bases sitting between them. Germline loops: CDR1 MNHEY, CDR2 SVGAGI. The CDR3 is 12 residues long. CDR3 region: CASRTGSDTQYF. DNA of the CDR3: TGTGCCAGCAGGACCGGGTCAGATACGCAGTATTTT.

This chain connects TRBV28 to TRBJ2-1; 10 nucleotides agree with TRBD2. V gave up 5 bases and J gave up 2 bases; unmatched junction bases: 3. CDR3 size: 15 residues. Germline V CDR1 and CDR2: MDHEN, SYDVKM. The CDR3, as DNA: TGTGCCAGCAGTAGAGCGGGAGGGCCCTACAATGAGCAGTTCTTC. Encoded protein: CASSRAGGPYNEQFF.

The chain carries TRBV7-3 and TRBJ1-1; 10 bases are a match to TRBD1. The V gene's germline CDR1 is SGHTA and CDR2 FQGTGA. The CDR3 contains 14 residues. After removal of 7 bases from V and 6 bases from J, the junction contained 8 bases not matched to a gene. This chain's CDR3 is CASNPTGGRSEAFF. The CDR3 DNA reads TGTGCCAGCAACCCGACAGGGGGCCGATCTGAAGCTTTCTTT.

V is TRBV14 and J is TRBJ1-2; no reliable D call. V dropped 2 bases and J dropped 8 bases, with 12 bases sitting between them. Germline V gives CDR1 SGHDN, CDR2 FVKESK. The CDR3 spans 13 residues. The CDR3 is CASSQRGHSGYTF. The CDR3 nucleotides are TGTGCCAGCAGCCAACGTGGGCACTCGGGCTACACCTTC.

The rearrangement uses TRBV11-1 and TRBJ2-7; 10 nucleotides agree with TRBD2. The junction had 6 bases not matched to a gene; V was cut back by 1 base and J by 6 bases. Per germline, CDR1 SGHAT and CDR2 FQDESV (reference sequence). The CDR3 runs 15 residues. The CDR3 DNA sequence: TGTGCCAGCAGCTTAGTTCTAGCGGGAGCGGGCGAGCAGTACTTC. The encoded protein is CASSLVLAGAGEQYF.

V is TRBV15 and J is TRBJ2-3; D is perhaps TRBD2 (5 bases). From germline, CDR1 is LNHNV and CDR2 YYDKDF (reference sequence). Trimming removed 1 base at V and 1 base at J, with 6 bases between. The CDR3 loop spans 14 amino acids. CDR3 DNA: TGTGCCACCAGCAGAGTCGGGGGCACAGATACGCAGTATTTT. As protein: CATSRVGGTDTQYF.

The genes are TRBV5-1 and TRBJ2-5; TRBD1 is a possible D gene (5 bases). In germline, CDR1 is SGHRS, CDR2 YFSETQ. Trimming shortened V by 0 bases and J by 3 bases, and 9 bases separated the two germline ends. CDR3 size: 14 residues. The CDR3 loop reads CASSLGRGKETQYF. The DNA for the CDR3 is TGCGCCAGCAGCTTGGGAAGGGGTAAAGAGACCCAGTACTTC.

The chain employs TRBV4-1 and TRBJ1-5; 10 bases are shared with TRBD1. The junction had 11 bases not matched to a gene; V was cut back by 2 bases and J by 4 bases. The CDR3 is 18 residues long. CDR1 and CDR2 from the germline V gene are MGHRA and YSYEKL. CDR3 sequence reads: CASSQPAGTGVFNQPQHF. CDR3 DNA sequence: TGCGCCAGCAGCCAACCGGCCGGGACAGGGGTTTTTAATCAGCCCCAGCATTTT.

This clone was observed once. Mismatch with germline at one junction end may stem from a read error. This chain joins TRBV28 and TRBJ2-3, with TRBD2 matching over 7 bases. The CDR3 has 13 residues. Germline CDR1 MDHEN, CDR2 SYDVKM. CDR3 sequence (DNA): TGTGCCAGCAGTGAGATACCGGGACTAATGTTTAGATTT. Its protein product is CASSEIPGLMFRF.

The chain is built from TRBV2 and TRBJ1-5; maybe TRBD1 (5 bases). Trimming left V 8 bases short and J 0 bases short, with 17 bases between. Germline V CDR1 and CDR2: SNHLY, FYNNEI. The CDR3 extends over 16 amino acids. The CDR3 DNA follows: TGTGCCAGCCAAGACAGCCCCTTTTATAGCAATCAGCCCCAGCATTTT. Residues: CASQDSPFYSNQPQHF.

The chain is built from TRBV11-2 and TRBJ2-5; 7 bases line up with TRBD1. Trimming took 3 bases from V and 1 from J; bases not matched to a gene: 8. CDR1 is SGHAT and CDR2 is FQNNGV in the germline V gene. The CDR3 runs to 16 residues. The CDR3: CASSFKRDRVQETQYF. The CDR3 DNA reads as TGTGCCAGCAGCTTTAAACGAGACAGGGTCCAAGAGACCCAGTACTTC.

The rearrangement uses TRBV30 and TRBJ2-7, with no clear D. CDR1 GTSNPN and CDR2 SVGIG come from the germline V gene (reference sequence). The V gene lost 0 bases and the J gene lost 4 bases, with 4 bases spanning the gap. CDR3 length: 11 residues. The CDR3 DNA sequence: TGTGCCTGGAGTGTACTATACGAGCAGTACTTC. This translates into CAWSVLYEQYF.

This clone has a single count. This chain connects TRBV4-1 to TRBJ2-2, with D perhaps TRBD2 (6 bases). Per germline, CDR1 MGHRA and CDR2 YSYEKL. This CDR3 comprises 15 residues. The germline V and J ends were trimmed by 4 bases and 6 bases, with 15 bases remaining between them. The CDR3 spells CASSPFSGQAGELFF. CDR3 bases: TGCGCCAGCAGCCCCTTCAGCGGGCAGGCCGGGGAGCTGTTTTTT.

V and J are TRBV29-1 and TRBJ2-1; the D is unclear. The CDR3 contains 14 residues. Deletions cut 4 bases from V and 2 bases from J, with 12 bases between. Germline-derived CDR1 and CDR2 are SQVTM and ANQGSEA. Here the CDR3 reads CSVAESSPYNEQFF. The DNA of the CDR3 is TGCAGCGTTGCCGAGTCAAGCCCCTACAATGAGCAGTTCTTC.

The chain carries TRBV28 and TRBJ1-1, with D hard to call. Deletions cut 2 bases from V and 0 bases from J, with 13 bases between. The CDR3 extends over 16 amino acids. Germline-derived CDR1 and CDR2 are MDHEN and SYDVKM. The CDR3 DNA sequence: TGTGCCAGCAGTTTAAGGTTGGGCGACCTGAACACTGAAGCTTTCTTT. Amino acid sequence: CASSLRLGDLNTEAFF. The entire variable domain, with the rest obtained from reference TRBV28 and TRBJ1-1, is as follows: DVKVTQSSRYLVKRTGEKVFLECVQDMDHENMFWYRQDPGLGLRLIYFSYDVKMKEKGDIPEGYSVSREKKERFSLILESASTNQTSMYLCASSLRLGDLNTEAFFGQGTRLTVV.

Written as DNA, the CDR3 is TGCGCCAGCAGTGAGGATAAGGGGACAGGGGAGACCCAGTACTTC. This translates into CASSEDKGTGETQYF. The rearrangement uses TRBV10-1 and TRBJ2-5; 9 bases agree with TRBD1. The CDR3 totals 15 residues. Looked up from germline, CDR1 is WNHNN and CDR2 is SYGVQD (reference sequence). V shed 2 bases, J shed 5 bases, and the junction held 6 bases outside the gene matches.

Here the CDR3 reads CASSLETKDTQYF. The DNA of the CDR3 is TGTGCCAGCAGCTTGGAGACTAAGGATACGCAGTATTTT. This chain links TRBV5-4 with TRBJ2-3, with D possibly being TRBD2 (5 bases). V lost 0 bases and J lost 6, with 8 bases in between. Germline CDR1 reads SGHNT; CDR2 reads YYREEE (reference sequence). The CDR3 contains 13 residues.

The rearrangement joins TRBV6-1 to TRBJ2-1, with TRBD2 identical over 7 bases. Germline CDR1 is MNHNS and CDR2 is SASEGT. The V and J ends lost 0 bases and 9 bases, in that order; junction bases with no gene match: 2. The CDR3 runs to 13 residues. CDR3 region: CASSEAGEGEQFF. Written as DNA, the CDR3 is TGTGCCAGCAGTGAAGCTGGGGAGGGTGAGCAGTTCTTC.

The V gene is TRBV28, the J gene TRBJ2-5; 7 nucleotides match TRBD1. Trimming removed 4 bases from V and 5 bases from J; junction bases left unmatched: 7. The CDR3 runs to 14 residues. Germline CDR1 MDHEN, CDR2 SYDVKM. The CDR3 here is CASSSSDRDETQYF. CDR3 sequence (DNA): TGTGCCAGCAGTTCCAGCGACAGGGATGAGACCCAGTACTTC.

The chain links TRBV6-4 to TRBJ2-2; 7 positions agree with TRBD2. CDR3 length equals 13 residues. CDR1 is MRHNA, CDR2 SNTAGT, per germline. Unmatched junction bases numbered 3, after V lost 6 bases and J lost 5 bases. In nucleotides, the CDR3 is TGTGCCAGCAGGCGGGAGCTGACCGGGGAGCTGTTTTTT. It codes for CASRRELTGELFF.

The chain's CDR3 is CASSFGGQQFF. CDR3 nucleotide sequence: TGTGCCAGCAGCTTCGGGGGGCAGCAGTTCTTC. The V call is TRBV11-3, the J call TRBJ2-1; D perhaps matches TRBD2 (7 bases). This CDR3 comprises 11 residues. The V gene lost 3 bases and the J gene lost 11 bases, with 8 bases spanning the gap. The V gene's germline CDR1 is SGHNT and CDR2 YENEEA.

The gene calls are TRBV4-1 and TRBJ1-1; D is unclear. The CDR3 loop spans 17 amino acids. The germline V and J ends were trimmed by 4 bases and 0 bases, with 18 bases remaining between them. CDR1 is MGHRA, CDR2 YSYEKL, per germline. The DNA of the CDR3 is TGCGCCAGCAGCCCAGAACCTGACACTTACATGAACACTGAAGCTTTCTTT. This sequence encodes CASSPEPDTYMNTEAFF.

The gene calls are TRBV28 and TRBJ1-2; the D is unclear. In germline, CDR1 is MDHEN, CDR2 SYDVKM. Trimming stripped 2 bases from V and 8 bases from J, with 9 bases between. CDR3 length: 12 residues. The DNA of the CDR3 is TGTGCCAGCAGTTTAACTGGGCGCGGCTACACCTTC. This encodes CASSLTGRGYTF.

V and J are TRBV5-1 and TRBJ1-3, with 7 bases that match TRBD1. V lost 0 bases, J lost 0 bases, and 3 bases stayed unmatched. The CDR3 length is 16 residues. Germline V gene sequence: CDR1 SGHRS, CDR2 YFSETQ. CDR3 sequence: CASSLEGTASGNTIYF. CDR3 in DNA: TGCGCCAGCAGCTTGGAGGGGACAGCCTCTGGAAACACCATATATTTT.

Of note for this clone: The sample carries other DNA sequences with the same CDR3. This chain connects TRBV7-9 to TRBJ2-5; weak D call: TRBD2 (5 bases). The V gene lost 6 bases and the J gene lost 5 bases, with 13 bases spanning the gap. CDR1 SEHNR and CDR2 FQNEAQ come from the germline V gene (reference sequence). The CDR3 covers 13 residues. CDR3 coding DNA: TGTGCCAGCAGTTTCAGCGGTAGGGAGACCCAGTACTTC. Translation gives CASSFSGRETQYF.

V gene TRBV19 combines with J gene TRBJ2-1, with 14 bases aligning to TRBD2. The CDR3 consists of 17 residues. V dropped 5 bases and J dropped 6; count of bases not matched to a gene: 9. Germline loops: CDR1 LNHDA, CDR2 SQIVND (reference sequence). The CDR3 protein is CASSQTSGRVRGNEQFF. CDR3 bases: TGTGCCAGTAGTCAGACTAGCGGGAGGGTACGGGGCAATGAGCAGTTCTTC. The full variable domain, completed using reference TRBV19 and TRBJ2-1, is DGGITQSPKYLFRKEGQNVTLSCEQNLNHDAMYWYRQDPGQGLRLIYYSQIVNDFQKGDIAEGYSVSREKKESFPLTVTSAQKNPTAFYLCASSQTSGRVRGNEQFFGPGTRLTVL.

The chain links TRBV18 to TRBJ2-2, with TRBD2 matching 7 bases. Per germline, CDR1 KGHSH and CDR2 LQKENI. The CDR3 consists of 16 residues. J lost 3 bases, V lost 6 bases, and 10 bases had no gene match. The CDR3 coding sequence is TGTGCCAGCTCCCCGTGGGCGGGAGATGACACCGGGGAGCTGTTTTTT. Its protein product is CASSPWAGDDTGELFF.

Note on this clone: Its ends do not fully match the called genes, so a read error is possible. V and J are TRBV4-1 and TRBJ2-7; possible D gene TRBD1, 5 bases. The V gene's germline CDR1 is MGHRA and CDR2 YSYEKL. The CDR3 is 14 amino acids. The chain's CDR3 is CASSQETASYGQYF. In DNA form, the CDR3 reads TGCGCCAGCAGCCAAGAGACAGCGTCCTACGGGCAGTACTTC.

The chain recombines TRBV6-1 with TRBJ2-7; tentatively, D is TRBD1 (5 bases). The CDR3 length is 14 residues. CDR1 and CDR2 (germline): MNHNS, SASEGT. V was trimmed by 5 bases and J by 3 bases, leaving 14 bases between them. CDR3 nucleotide sequence: TGTGCCAGCAGTTTACCAAGGACATACTACGAGCAGTACTTC. It encodes CASSLPRTYYEQYF.

This chain joins TRBV15 and TRBJ2-7; TRBD1 matches at 9 bases. With 5 bases clipped from V and 2 bases from J, the junction kept 7 bases outside the gene matches. Germline assignment: CDR1 LNHNV and CDR2 YYDKDF (reference sequence). CDR3 length: 15 amino acids. In nucleotides, the CDR3 is TGTGCCACCAGCGAAGGGACAGGGTCAACCTACGAGCAGTACTTC. This translates into CATSEGTGSTYEQYF.

V is TRBV11-2 and J is TRBJ2-7; a weak D match, TRBD2 (6 bases). The germline V gene encodes CDR1 SGHAT and CDR2 FQNNGV. V lost 2 bases, J lost 2 bases, and 10 bases lay in between. This CDR3 spans 14 amino acids. The CDR3 is CASSLWGEPYEQYF. The CDR3 DNA is TGTGCCAGCAGCTTATGGGGGGAACCCTACGAGCAGTACTTC. The variable domain in full, completed from reference TRBV11-2 and TRBJ2-7, reads EAGVAQSPRYKIIEKRQSVAFWCNPISGHATLYWYQQILGQGPKLLIQFQNNGVVDDSQLPKDRFSAERLKGVDSTLKIQPAKLEDSAVYLCASSLWGEPYEQYFGPGTRLTVT.